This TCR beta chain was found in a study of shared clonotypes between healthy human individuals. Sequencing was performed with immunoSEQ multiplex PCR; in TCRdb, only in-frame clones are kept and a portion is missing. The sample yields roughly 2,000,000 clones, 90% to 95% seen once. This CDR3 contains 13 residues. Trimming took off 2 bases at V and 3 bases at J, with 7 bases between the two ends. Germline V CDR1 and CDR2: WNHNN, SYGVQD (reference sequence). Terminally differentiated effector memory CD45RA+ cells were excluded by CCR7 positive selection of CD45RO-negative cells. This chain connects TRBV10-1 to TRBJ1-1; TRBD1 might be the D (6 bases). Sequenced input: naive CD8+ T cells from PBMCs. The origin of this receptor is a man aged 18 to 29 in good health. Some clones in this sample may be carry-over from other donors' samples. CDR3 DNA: TGCGCCAGCAGTGAGGGACAGCACACTGAAGCTTTCTTT. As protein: CASSEGQHTEAFF.